These 29 T cell receptor beta chains share one sample of origin, sequenced in a study of T cell clones after liver transplantation. Here immunoSEQ multiplex PCR was the method, and the copy in TCRdb shows in-frame clones only, minus some. The top ten hold roughly 15% of the sample, which has just over 60,000 clones, 71% seen once. The input for sequencing was CD4+ T cells from blood, taken before liver transplant. The source of these receptors is a human donor who received a liver transplant.

The chain is built from TRBV13 and TRBJ2-7; D gene unclear. The CDR3 length is 15 residues. Trimming removed 0 bases from V and 2 bases from J, with 11 bases in between. Germline values: CDR1 PRHDT, CDR2 FYEKMQ (reference sequence). The CDR3, as DNA: TGTGCCAGCAGCTTAGGTAGGCAGGCCACCTACGAGCAGTACTTC. Protein product: CASSLGRQATYEQYF. Together with reference TRBV13 and TRBJ2-7, the CDR3 gives the full variable domain: AAGVIQSPRHLIKEKRETATLKCYPIPRHDTVYWYQQGPGQDPQFLISFYEKMQSDKGSIPDRFSAQQFSDYHSELNMSSLELGDSALYFCASSLGRQATYEQYFGPGTRLTVT.

The V call is TRBV11-3, the J call TRBJ2-1; 11 nucleotides agree with TRBD2. CDR3 size: 15 residues. V gave up 5 bases and J gave up 10 bases; unmatched junction bases: 10. CDR1 and CDR2 from the germline V gene are SGHNT and YENEEA. The CDR3 nucleotides read TGTGCCAGCAGCCCCCGTCTAGCGGGGGGTAGAGAGCAGTTCTTC. The encoded protein is CASSPRLAGGREQFF.

The V and J genes are TRBV7-2 and TRBJ2-3, with 9 bases identical to TRBD1. The ends lost 5 bases at V and 5 bases at J; junction bases unmatched: 8. The CDR3 totals 15 residues. CDR1 and CDR2 (germline): SGHTA, FQGNSA. The CDR3 region has the DNA TGTGCCAGCAGCCCACCGACAGGGGGAGTAGATACGCAGTATTTT. It is translated as CASSPPTGGVDTQYF.

This clone was recorded a few times. The chain is built from TRBV7-9 and TRBJ2-7, with TRBD1 identical over 7 bases. Germline CDR1 and CDR2: SEHNR and FQNEAQ (reference sequence). J gave up 0 bases and V 6 bases, and 11 bases lay outside the gene matches. The CDR3 runs to 16 residues. Here the CDR3 reads CASSDPGQHSSYEQYF. The CDR3 DNA reads TGTGCCAGCAGTGATCCGGGACAGCATAGCTCCTACGAGCAGTACTTC.

The chain has TRBV5-1 and TRBJ2-3, with TRBD1 matching 10 bases. The CDR3 runs 16 residues. Trimming removed 0 bases from V and 4 bases from J; junction bases left unmatched: 5. Germline V gives CDR1 SGHRS, CDR2 YFSETQ. The CDR3 protein is CASSLALGQGADTQYF. CDR3 DNA: TGCGCCAGCAGCTTGGCCCTAGGACAGGGGGCAGATACGCAGTATTTT.

A note on this clone: A junction end diverges from the germline sequence, so it may reflect a read error. V gene TRBV7-7 combines with J gene TRBJ1-3; perhaps TRBD1 as D (6 bases). The germline gives CDR1 SSHAT, CDR2 FNYEAQ (reference sequence). This CDR3 is built from 15 residues. DNA of the CDR3: TGTGCTAGCAGCTTAGAGGCAGGGGCTGGAAACACCATATATTTT. Translating gives CASSLEAGAGNTIYF.

This clone was counted a few times. J is TRBJ2-3 and V is TRBV7-6, with 14 positions matching TRBD2. Germline lookup yields CDR1 SGHVS and CDR2 FNYEAQ. The CDR3 sequence is 17 residues long. The junction had 8 bases not matched to a gene; V was cut back by 3 bases and J by 6 bases. The CDR3 coding sequence is TGTGCCAGCAGCTTCTCCGGGACTAGCGGGGGTTTTGATACGCAGTATTTT. This sequence encodes CASSFSGTSGGFDTQYF.

This chain joins TRBV18 and TRBJ1-4; TRBD1 matches 8 bases. Germline lookup yields CDR1 KGHSH and CDR2 LQKENI. Germline trimming cut 1 base from V and 7 bases from J; bases unmatched to any gene: 5. The CDR3 has 15 amino acids. CDR3 loop: CASSPQQGAGEKLFF. As DNA, the CDR3 is TGTGCCAGCTCACCACAGCAGGGGGCGGGTGAAAAACTGTTTTTT.

The gene calls are TRBV29-1 and TRBJ1-1; D ambiguous. Deletions cut 4 bases from V and 2 bases from J, with 11 bases between. Germline V gene sequence: CDR1 SQVTM, CDR2 ANQGSEA. This CDR3 region has 13 residues. CDR3 amino acids: CSVAGYRNTEAFF. In DNA form, the CDR3 reads TGCAGCGTTGCGGGGTATAGAAACACTGAAGCTTTCTTT.

This clone has just one count. This sequence joins TRBV15 and TRBJ1-1; the D gene is possibly TRBD1 (6 bases). Germline V gene data show CDR1 as LNHNV and CDR2 as YYDKDF (reference sequence). The CDR3 is made up of 19 amino acids. V was cut by 3 bases and J by 0 bases, with 23 bases left in between. The CDR3 bases are TGTGCCACCAGCAGTCCTAGGGGGGGACGGAGAACTATGAACACTGAAGCTTTCTTT. Translated, it gives CATSSPRGGRRTMNTEAFF.

The chain couples TRBV7-9 to TRBJ2-7; TRBD1 agrees at 10 bases. Trimming cost V 4 bases and J 1 base; bases outside gene matches: 4. The length of the CDR3 is 15 residues. Looked up from germline, CDR1 is SEHNR and CDR2 is FQNEAQ (reference sequence). Here the CDR3 DNA reads TGTGCCAGCAGCTCCAAGGACAGGGGGTCCTACGAGCAGTACTTC. Its protein is CASSSKDRGSYEQYF. Complete variable domain (other parts from reference TRBV7-9 and TRBJ2-7): DTGVSQNPRHKITKRGQNVTFRCDPISEHNRLYWYRQTLGQGPEFLTYFQNEAQLEKSRLLSDRFSAERPKGSFSTLEIQRTEQGDSAMYLCASSSKDRGSYEQYFGPGTRLTVT.

This clone was found once. The chain couples TRBV7-3 to TRBJ1-1; TRBD1 agrees at 9 bases. The germline V gene has CDR1 SGHTA and CDR2 FQGTGA. After removal of 6 bases from V and 2 bases from J, the junction contained 4 bases not matched to a gene. CDR3 length equals 14 residues. The CDR3 DNA follows: TGTGCCAGCAGGCCGGGACAGGGAAACACTGAAGCTTTCTTT. Amino acids: CASRPGQGNTEAFF.

The chain combines TRBV7-9 with TRBJ2-5; 8 bases map to TRBD2. Trimming at V came to 1 base and at J to 5 bases, leaving 12 bases not matched to a gene. Looked up from germline, CDR1 is SEHNR and CDR2 is FQNEAQ (reference sequence). The CDR3 is made up of 17 amino acids. As DNA, the CDR3 is TGTGCCAGCAGCTTAGACCTGGCGGGGGGCCGCACTGAGACCCAGTACTTC. It yields the protein CASSLDLAGGRTETQYF.

This clone has at least ten counts. This chain uses TRBV2 with TRBJ1-1, with 7 bases fitting TRBD1. With V trimmed by 7 bases and J by 10 bases, 6 bases remained unmatched. The CDR3 has 11 amino acids. Germline V lookup: CDR1 SNHLY, CDR2 FYNNEI. The CDR3 DNA is TGTGCCAGCAAATTGACAGGGACAGCTTTCTTT. Translated, it gives CASKLTGTAFF.

The rearrangement uses TRBV7-8 and TRBJ2-7; 13 nucleotides match TRBD2. The J segment lost 4 bases and the V segment lost 3 bases, leaving 6 bases of the junction unmatched. The germline V gene encodes CDR1 SGHVS and CDR2 FQNEAQ. The CDR3 runs to 16 residues. The CDR3: CASSLTSGGTIYEQYF. The DNA of the CDR3 is TGTGCCAGCAGCTTGACTAGCGGGGGGACGATTTACGAGCAGTACTTC.

This chain links TRBV7-2 with TRBJ2-5; the match to TRBD2 covers 8 bases. The CDR3 is 15 amino acids. V trimming: 4 bases; J trimming: 7 bases; junction bases outside the gene matches: 11. Germline-derived CDR1 and CDR2 are SGHTA and FQGNSA. CDR3 in DNA: TGTGCCAGCAGCTCCCCGGGGGGACTAGGGAGGACCCAGTACTTC. It specifies CASSSPGGLGRTQYF.

The V and J genes are TRBV5-5 and TRBJ1-4, with 9 nucleotides matching TRBD1. This CDR3 is 14 amino acids long. Germline CDR1 SGHKS, CDR2 YYEKEE (reference sequence). V was clipped by 6 bases and J by 6 bases; unmatched bases: 6. The CDR3 loop reads CASTRTGGDEKLFF. As DNA, the CDR3 is TGTGCCAGCACACGAACAGGGGGCGATGAAAAACTGTTTTTT.

J is TRBJ2-7 and V is TRBV18, with TRBD2 matching over 8 bases. The CDR3 covers 14 residues. The V segment lost 6 bases and the J segment 3 bases; nucleotides outside the gene matches: 7. Germline-derived CDR1 and CDR2 are KGHSH and LQKENI. For the CDR3, the DNA is TGTGCCAGCTCTACCGGGAGGGTCGACTACGAGCAGTACTTC. Its translation: CASSTGRVDYEQYF.

The chain has TRBV7-2 and TRBJ2-5; the D gene is possibly TRBD2 (5 bases). CDR3 length: 13 amino acids. Germline V CDR1 and CDR2: SGHTA, FQGNSA. The V gene lost 2 bases and the J gene lost 3 bases, with 7 bases spanning the gap. The CDR3, as DNA: TGTGCCAGCAGCTTACCAGCGGAAGAGACCCAGTACTTC. It encodes CASSLPAEETQYF.

The V call is TRBV7-2, the J call TRBJ2-5; 7 bases align to TRBD1. With V trimmed by 5 bases and J by 6 bases, 6 bases remained unmatched. This CDR3 is built from 13 residues. The germline gives CDR1 SGHTA, CDR2 FQGNSA. The CDR3 loop is CASSPGTEQTQYF. CDR3 coding DNA: TGTGCCAGCAGCCCCGGGACAGAACAGACCCAGTACTTC.

The chain joins TRBV27 to TRBJ2-7, with a possible D match to TRBD1 (6 bases). CDR1 is MNHEY and CDR2 is SMNVEV in the germline V gene (reference sequence). The germline V and J ends were trimmed by 3 bases and 7 bases, with 25 bases remaining between them. The CDR3 sequence is 17 residues long. The DNA for the CDR3 is TGTGCCAGCAGTTTCGAATCCCCCGACAGGTCCCTATGGGAGCAGTACTTC. This translates into CASSFESPDRSLWEQYF.

The chain uses TRBV14 and TRBJ2-7, with D possibly TRBD1 on 6 matching bases. V was pared by 1 base and J by 7 bases, with 11 bases between. CDR1 and CDR2 (germline): SGHDN, FVKESK. CDR3 length: 13 residues. DNA for the CDR3: TGTGCCAGCAGCCAAGTAGGGGGAGAGGAGCAGTACTTC. Its translation is CASSQVGGEEQYF.

The chain recombines TRBV19 with TRBJ2-3; 7 bases match TRBD2. This CDR3 spans 15 amino acids. The ends lost 3 bases at V and 5 bases at J; junction bases unmatched: 8. The germline V gene has CDR1 LNHDA and CDR2 SQIVND (reference sequence). In nucleotides, the CDR3 is TGTGCCAGTAGTATGAGACGGGCGGGAGTAGATACGCAGTATTTT. Protein product: CASSMRRAGVDTQYF.

V and J are TRBV5-5 and TRBJ2-1, with D possibly TRBD1 on 5 matching bases. Germline values: CDR1 SGHKS, CDR2 YYEKEE (reference sequence). The CDR3 contains 14 residues. V dropped 0 bases and J dropped 6 bases, with 10 bases sitting between them. CDR3: CASSLEYRLNEQFF. CDR3 nucleotides: TGTGCCAGCAGCTTGGAGTACAGGCTCAATGAGCAGTTCTTC.

The chain recombines TRBV6-5 with TRBJ2-7, with D tentatively TRBD2 (5 bases). V shed 8 bases and J shed 6 bases, with 20 bases lying between them. The CDR3 loop spans 14 amino acids. In germline, CDR1 is MNHEY, CDR2 SVGAGI. The CDR3 bases are TGTGCCAGCTCGTCAAGGAGGTTGGGCGGCGAGCAGTACTTC. As protein: CASSSRRLGGEQYF.

The V gene is TRBV7-6, the J gene TRBJ1-6; perhaps TRBD1 as D (5 bases). CDR1 is SGHVS, CDR2 FNYEAQ, per germline. The V gene lost 5 bases and the J gene lost 0 bases, with 11 bases spanning the gap. The CDR3 is 16 residues long. In DNA form, the CDR3 reads TGTGCCAGCAGCAAGGGGATTTCCTCCTATAATTCACCCCTCCACTTT. It is translated as CASSKGISSYNSPLHF.

This clone was counted ten times or more. This chain links TRBV30 with TRBJ1-1; D unclear. CDR3 size: 12 residues. V was pared by 1 base and J by 1 base, with 4 bases between. Per the germline V gene, CDR1 is GTSNPN and CDR2 is SVGIG (reference sequence). The DNA of the CDR3 is TGTGCCTGGAGTGCACAGAACACTGAAGCTTTCTTT. This sequence encodes CAWSAQNTEAFF.

The chain combines TRBV10-3 with TRBJ1-5; D gene ambiguous. The CDR3 is made up of 16 amino acids. The germline V and J ends were trimmed by 0 bases and 1 base, with 10 bases remaining between them. CDR1 ENHRY and CDR2 SYGVKD come from the germline V gene. DNA for the CDR3: TGTGCCATCAGTGAGTCCGAGGTCACGAGCAATCAGCCCCAGCATTTT. Amino acid sequence: CAISESEVTSNQPQHF.

The chain is built from TRBV6-1 and TRBJ2-7, with D possibly matching TRBD1 (6 bases). Per the germline V gene, CDR1 is MNHNS and CDR2 is SASEGT. The CDR3 covers 11 residues. The V gene lost 2 bases and the J gene lost 9 bases, with 8 bases spanning the gap. The CDR3 DNA follows: TGTGCCAGCAGTGAAATACAGGGGCAGTACTTC. Translating gives CASSEIQGQYF.